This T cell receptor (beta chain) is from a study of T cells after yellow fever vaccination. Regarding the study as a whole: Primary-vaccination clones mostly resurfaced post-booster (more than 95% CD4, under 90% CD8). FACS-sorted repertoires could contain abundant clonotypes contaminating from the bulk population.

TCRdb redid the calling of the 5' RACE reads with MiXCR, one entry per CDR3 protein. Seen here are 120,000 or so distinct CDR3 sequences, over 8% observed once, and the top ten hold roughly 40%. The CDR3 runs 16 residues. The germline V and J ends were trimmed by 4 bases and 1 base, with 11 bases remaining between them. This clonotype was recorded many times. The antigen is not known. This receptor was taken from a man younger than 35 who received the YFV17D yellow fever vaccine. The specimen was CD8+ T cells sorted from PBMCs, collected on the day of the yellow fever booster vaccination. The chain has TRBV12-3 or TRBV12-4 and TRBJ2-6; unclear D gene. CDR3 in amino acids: CASSSIQISGANVLTF. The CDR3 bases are TGTGCCAGCAGTTCCATACAGATTTCTGGGGCCAACGTCCTGACTTTC.